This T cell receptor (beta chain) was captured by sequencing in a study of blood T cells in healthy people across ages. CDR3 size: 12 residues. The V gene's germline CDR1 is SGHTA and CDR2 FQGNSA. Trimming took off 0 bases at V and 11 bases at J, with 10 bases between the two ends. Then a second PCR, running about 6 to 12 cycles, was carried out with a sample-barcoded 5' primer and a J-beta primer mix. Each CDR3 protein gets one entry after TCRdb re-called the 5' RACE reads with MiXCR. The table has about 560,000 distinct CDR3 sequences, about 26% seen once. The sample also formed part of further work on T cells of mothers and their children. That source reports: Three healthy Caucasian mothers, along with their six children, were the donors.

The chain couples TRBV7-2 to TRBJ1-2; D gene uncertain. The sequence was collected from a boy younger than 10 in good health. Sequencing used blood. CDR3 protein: CASSLAPGGYTF. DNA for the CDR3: TGTGCCAGCAGCTTAGCGCCCGGCGGGTACACCTTC.